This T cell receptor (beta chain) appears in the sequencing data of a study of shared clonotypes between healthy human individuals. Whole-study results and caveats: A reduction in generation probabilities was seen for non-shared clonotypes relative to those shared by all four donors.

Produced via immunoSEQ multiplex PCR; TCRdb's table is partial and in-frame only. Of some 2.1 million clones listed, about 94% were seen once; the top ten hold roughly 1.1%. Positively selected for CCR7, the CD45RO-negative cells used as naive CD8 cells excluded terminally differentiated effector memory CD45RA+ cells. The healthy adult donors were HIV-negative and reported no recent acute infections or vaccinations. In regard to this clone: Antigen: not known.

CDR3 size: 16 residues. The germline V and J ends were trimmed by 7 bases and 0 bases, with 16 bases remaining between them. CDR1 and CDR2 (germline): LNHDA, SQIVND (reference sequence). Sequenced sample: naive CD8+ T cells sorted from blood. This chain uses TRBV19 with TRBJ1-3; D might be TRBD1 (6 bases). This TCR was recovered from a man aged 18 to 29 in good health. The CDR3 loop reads CASTPDSYSSGNTIYF. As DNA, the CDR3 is TGTGCCAGTACCCCGGACAGTTATAGCTCTGGAAACACCATATATTTT.